This T cell receptor (beta chain) was captured by sequencing in a study of T cells in women clearing cervical HPV infection. The overall study: Case blood was drawn when the lesion was first found; control blood after infection became undetectable. Case blood was drawn a median roughly 150 days after lesion detection.

Details on this clone: With the read ending 3 residues before the CDR3 end, the germline J gene is used to fill in that end.

CDR1 is MNHEY and CDR2 is SVGEGT in the germline V gene. The CDR3 spans 17 residues. Profiled with immunoSEQ multiplex PCR; TCRdb holds only in-frame clones, not every one. The sample data list around 19,000 clones. The receptor's source is a woman aged 18-70 years with a cervical HPV16 infection that either progressed to CIN3+ or cleared (not recorded which). Specimen: blood buffy coat. The chain employs TRBV6-2 or TRBV6-3 and TRBJ2-3, with D perhaps assigned TRBD1 or TRBD2 (7 bases each). CDR3 DNA (partial): TGTGCCAGCAGCCACAGCCCCCGTGGGAGGGGGCAAGAGACG. Residues: CASSHSPRGRGQET. The complete CDR3 protein is CASSHSPRGRGQETQYF.